Presented here are 22 T cell receptor beta chains from one specimen sequenced in a study of cytomegalovirus exposure and HLA in healthy donors. This PCR relied on a set of 60 Vbeta primers and 13 Jbeta primers. Clones were read by immunoSEQ multiplex PCR, and TCRdb kept only the in-frame ones, dropping some. Among 150,000 to 200,000 clones listed, 76% were seen once. The source material was PBMCs. The receptors come from a man between 18 and 35 years old in good health and CMV-seronegative.

The J gene is TRBJ2-5, the V gene TRBV18, with TRBD2 identical over 8 bases. The germline CDR1 and CDR2 sequences are KGHSH and LQKENI. The V gene end was trimmed by 3 bases and the J gene end by 3 bases; junction bases not matched to a gene: 6. This CDR3 contains 15 residues. The CDR3 loop is CASSPLTSGEETQYF. For the CDR3, the DNA is TGTGCCAGCTCACCGCTCACTAGCGGAGAAGAGACCCAGTACTTC.

The chain employs TRBV7-9 and TRBJ1-5, with D possibly TRBD1 on 6 matching bases. CDR1 is SEHNR, CDR2 FQNEAQ, per germline (reference sequence). Trimming took 4 bases from V and 0 from J, leaving 13 bases between them. The CDR3 has 16 amino acids. CDR3 protein: CASSSYRVDSNQPQHF. The CDR3 DNA follows: TGTGCCAGCAGCTCCTACAGGGTCGATAGCAATCAGCCCCAGCATTTT. The variable domain in full, with the rest retrieved from reference TRBV7-9 and TRBJ1-5, is DTGVSQNPRHKITKRGQNVTFRCDPISEHNRLYWYRQTLGQGPEFLTYFQNEAQLEKSRLLSDRFSAERPKGSFSTLEIQRTEQGDSAMYLCASSSYRVDSNQPQHFGDGTRLSIL.

The rearrangement links TRBV25-1 to TRBJ2-2; TRBD2 matches 8 bases. Germline V lookup: CDR1 MGHDK, CDR2 SYGVNS. J gave up 3 bases and V 3 bases, and 6 bases lay outside the gene matches. This CDR3 is built from 16 residues. CDR3 loop: CASSDWGGRYTGELFF. CDR3 DNA: TGTGCCAGCAGTGACTGGGGCGGGAGGTACACCGGGGAGCTGTTTTTT.

The chain couples TRBV9 to TRBJ1-2, with D possibly matching TRBD1 (5 bases). This CDR3 spans 13 amino acids. CDR1 and CDR2 (germline): SGDLS, YYNGEE. V was shortened by 4 bases and J by 6 bases, with 13 bases between the two germline ends. CDR3 DNA sequence: TGTGCCAGCAGCTTGCGCGGGACGGATGGCTACACCTTC. Amino acid sequence: CASSLRGTDGYTF.

The V and J genes are TRBV29-1 and TRBJ2-7; TRBD1 is a possible D gene (6 bases). The germline V gene has CDR1 SQVTM and CDR2 ANQGSEA. The germline V and J ends were trimmed by 3 bases and 5 bases, with 20 bases remaining between them. The CDR3 runs 15 residues. The CDR3 DNA reads as TGCAGCGTTGATAGTGCCATAAGGGGGATCCACGAGCAGTACTTC. Its protein is CSVDSAIRGIHEQYF.

V is TRBV27 and J is TRBJ1-2; tentatively, D is TRBD1 (6 bases). The CDR3 length is 13 residues. V gave up 10 bases and J gave up 8 bases, with 20 bases separating them. CDR1 and CDR2 from the germline V gene are MNHEY and SMNVEV (reference sequence). The CDR3 loop reads CATAPGGPRGYTF. DNA of the CDR3: TGTGCCACCGCCCCGGGGGGCCCCCGCGGCTACACCTTC.

The chain is built from TRBV28 and TRBJ1-2; D gene unclear. V was shortened by 5 bases and J by 8 bases, with 15 bases between the two germline ends. Germline V lookup: CDR1 MDHEN, CDR2 SYDVKM. The CDR3 runs 13 residues. CDR3 sequence reads: CASSTETREGYTF. The CDR3 DNA follows: TGTGCCAGCAGTACCGAGACTCGGGAGGGCTACACCTTC.

This chain uses TRBV9 with TRBJ2-7, with TRBD2 identical over 7 bases. The CDR3 has 15 residues. V lost 1 base to trimming and J lost 2 bases; unmatched junction nucleotides: 6. Germline V gene lookup returns CDR1 SGDLS and CDR2 YYNGEE. The CDR3 nucleotides read TGTGCCAGCAGCGTATCACTAGCGAGCGCCTACGAGCAGTACTTC. Amino acids: CASSVSLASAYEQYF.

This sequence joins TRBV28 and TRBJ1-2, with 8 bases aligning to TRBD1. J gave up 2 bases and V 5 bases, and 7 bases lay outside the gene matches. This CDR3 is built from 15 residues. Germline V gene sequence: CDR1 MDHEN, CDR2 SYDVKM. The CDR3 spells CASSPRGQANYGYTF. CDR3 nucleotides: TGTGCCAGCAGTCCCCGGGGACAGGCGAACTATGGCTACACCTTC.

V and J are TRBV11-2 and TRBJ2-7, with 10 bases identical to TRBD2. The V segment lost 4 bases and the J segment 3 bases; nucleotides outside the gene matches: 3. The CDR3 spans 14 residues. Germline V lookup: CDR1 SGHAT, CDR2 FQNNGV. The CDR3 here is CASSWPSGSYEQYF. The CDR3 DNA follows: TGTGCCAGCAGCTGGCCTAGCGGGAGCTACGAGCAGTACTTC.

J is TRBJ2-1 and V is TRBV5-5; a possible D gene is TRBD1 (6 bases). CDR3 length: 15 amino acids. Trimming took off 1 base at V and 7 bases at J, with 15 bases between the two ends. Per the germline V gene, CDR1 is SGHKS and CDR2 is YYEKEE (reference sequence). CDR3 amino acids: CASSLRLTQGNEQFF. DNA of the CDR3: TGTGCCAGCAGCTTGCGGCTGACCCAGGGGAATGAGCAGTTCTTC.

There are a few counts of this clone. This sequence joins TRBV29-1 and TRBJ2-5; 7 positions match TRBD1. CDR3 size: 12 residues. The V gene's germline CDR1 is SQVTM and CDR2 ANQGSEA. Germline trimming cut 7 bases from V and 2 bases from J; bases unmatched to any gene: 4. The DNA for the CDR3 is TGCAGCGCGCGACAGGGACAAGAGACCCAGTACTTC. Protein: CSARQGQETQYF.

This clone appeared a few times. CDR3 bases: TGCGCCAGCAGCTTGGGGACAGGGGATTCCAATCAGCCCCAGCATTTT. Amino acid sequence: CASSLGTGDSNQPQHF. V usage is TRBV5-1 and J usage is TRBJ1-5, with 9 bases identical to TRBD1. Germline values: CDR1 SGHRS, CDR2 YFSETQ. V dropped 0 bases and J dropped 3; count of bases not matched to a gene: 4. The CDR3 sequence is 16 residues long.

The chain uses TRBV10-1 and TRBJ2-1, with 10 bases fitting TRBD2. The CDR3 contains 14 residues. V gave up 2 bases and J gave up 8 bases; unmatched junction bases: 3. The germline gives CDR1 WNHNN, CDR2 SYGVQD (reference sequence). The CDR3 DNA reads TGCGCCAGCAGTGAGAGCGGGAGGGCCCATGAGCAGTTCTTC. It codes for CASSESGRAHEQFF.

This clone was picked up one time. The chain recombines TRBV2 with TRBJ1-1; 9 bases match TRBD1. The CDR3 loop spans 14 amino acids. Looked up from germline, CDR1 is SNHLY and CDR2 is FYNNEI. V lost 4 bases and J lost 5; bases outside the gene matches: 5. The CDR3 region has the DNA TGTGCCAGCAGTGGGACAGGGGAGTTAACTGAAGCTTTCTTT. Translated, it gives CASSGTGELTEAFF.

This clone was found once. CDR3 nucleotides: TGTGCCAGCAGTCCCCGCGATAGCAATCAGCCCCAGCATTTT. Amino acid sequence: CASSPRDSNQPQHF. The rearrangement joins TRBV27 to TRBJ1-5; D is undetermined. The V and J ends lost 5 bases and 0 bases respectively, with 8 bases between them. Looked up from germline, CDR1 is MNHEY and CDR2 is SMNVEV (reference sequence). The CDR3 has 14 amino acids.

The CDR3 region is CASSERTGGEQYF. CDR3 DNA sequence: TGTGCCAGCAGTGAACGAACAGGCGGCGAGCAGTACTTC. This chain links TRBV6-1 with TRBJ2-7; maybe TRBD1 (5 bases). Trimming took off 2 bases at V and 6 bases at J, with 11 bases between the two ends. Germline V gene sequence: CDR1 MNHNS, CDR2 SASEGT. This CDR3 has 13 residues.

The count of this clone is one. The V gene is TRBV6-4, the J gene TRBJ2-2, with D hard to call. Germline CDR1 and CDR2: MRHNA and SNTAGT. The CDR3 extends over 14 amino acids. Trimming removed 4 bases at V and 0 bases at J, with 6 bases between. The DNA of the CDR3 is TGTGCCAGCAGTGTTATCGCGAACACCGGGGAGCTGTTTTTT. Encoded protein: CASSVIANTGELFF.

V usage is TRBV15 and J usage is TRBJ2-1; D may be TRBD1 (6 bases). CDR1 is LNHNV and CDR2 is YYDKDF in the germline V gene (reference sequence). Trimming removed 2 bases at V and 4 bases at J, with 9 bases between. This CDR3 has 14 residues. This CDR3 reads CATSRSDRYNEQFF. As DNA, the CDR3 is TGTGCCACCAGCAGATCCGACAGGTACAATGAGCAGTTCTTC.

The V gene is TRBV5-1, the J gene TRBJ2-3; tentatively, D is TRBD2 (6 bases). CDR1 and CDR2 from the germline V gene are SGHRS and YFSETQ. This CDR3 has 13 amino acids. Trimming removed 7 bases at V and 6 bases at J, with 15 bases between. CDR3 DNA sequence: TGCGCCAGCGCGTCGGGGGAGCACGATACGCAGTATTTT. It yields the protein CASASGEHDTQYF.

This chain joins TRBV19 and TRBJ1-5; TRBD1 is a possible D gene (6 bases). With 7 bases removed from V and 1 base from J, the gap between germline ends came to 14 bases. Per the germline V gene, CDR1 is LNHDA and CDR2 is SQIVND (reference sequence). This CDR3 is 15 amino acids long. CDR3 nucleotides: TGTGCCAGTATCCCGGGGGGCGCGAGCAATCAGCCCCAGCATTTT. The encoded protein is CASIPGGASNQPQHF.

The rearrangement uses TRBV27 and TRBJ1-5; TRBD1 matches at 9 bases. Unmatched junction bases numbered 5, after V lost 5 bases and J lost 6 bases. The CDR3 is 14 amino acids. The germline V gene has CDR1 MNHEY and CDR2 SMNVEV (reference sequence). CDR3 region: CASSPGQGFQPQHF. CDR3 coding DNA: TGTGCCAGCAGTCCTGGACAGGGGTTTCAGCCCCAGCATTTT.